A single sample gave rise to the 11 T cell receptor beta chains below, sequenced in a study of T cells after yellow fever vaccination. One entry per CDR3 protein results from TCRdb running MiXCR on the 5' RACE reads. The sample yields more than 75,000 distinct CDR3 sequences, about 8.8% seen once. The sample here was CD8+ T cells not binding an NS4B(214-222) dextramer, sorted from PBMCs, taken around 15 days after the first yellow fever vaccination. The receptors originated from a man aged 18 to 29 who received the YFV17D yellow fever vaccine.

This clonotype was detected a few times. The chain is built from TRBV4-1 and TRBJ2-2; D is unclear. V was trimmed by 8 bases and J by 2 bases, leaving 15 bases between them. This CDR3 region has 15 residues. Per the germline V gene, CDR1 is MGHRA and CDR2 is YSYEKL. The CDR3 here is CASGFGEPNTGELFF. In DNA form, the CDR3 reads TGCGCCAGCGGATTTGGAGAGCCCAACACCGGGGAGCTGTTTTTT.

This clonotype turned up a few times. The J gene is TRBJ2-1, the V gene TRBV2; D possibly corresponds to TRBD1 (5 bases). The CDR3 has 15 amino acids. The V end lost 6 bases, the J end lost 0 bases, and 12 bases lay between the germline ends. Germline assignment: CDR1 SNHLY and CDR2 FYNNEI. The DNA of the CDR3 is TGTGCCAGCAGGGGGCTTCCGCTCTCCTACAATGAGCAGTTCTTC. It yields the protein CASRGLPLSYNEQFF.

J is TRBJ2-5 and V is TRBV4-1, with TRBD1 matching 7 bases. Germline V gene sequence: CDR1 MGHRA, CDR2 YSYEKL. The CDR3 is 14 amino acids. J was trimmed by 1 base and V by 4 bases; bases with no gene match: 3. CDR3: CASSPTGPQETQYF. The CDR3 DNA is TGCGCCAGCAGCCCGACAGGGCCCCAAGAGACCCAGTACTTC.

This clonotype came up many times. This chain uses TRBV6-4 with TRBJ2-2; D is undetermined. CDR3 size: 13 residues. Germline values: CDR1 MRHNA, CDR2 SNTAGT. The V end lost 0 bases, the J end lost 8 bases, and 7 bases lay between the germline ends. The DNA of the CDR3 is TGTGCCAGCAGTGACTCGATTGAGGGGGAGCTGTTTTTT. Translating gives CASSDSIEGELFF.

There are a few counts of this clonotype. The J gene is TRBJ2-3, the V gene TRBV6-5, with 8 bases that match TRBD2. V dropped 4 bases and J dropped 2; count of bases not matched to a gene: 8. The CDR3 has 16 amino acids. CDR1 is MNHEY and CDR2 is SVGAGI in the germline V gene. The DNA for the CDR3 is TGTGCCAGCAGTTTACGACTAGCGAGTACCACAGATACGCAGTATTTT. It specifies CASSLRLASTTDTQYF.

This clonotype was seen a handful of times. The CDR3: CASRTGPEAFF. The CDR3 nucleotides are TGTGCCAGTAGGACAGGGCCAGAAGCTTTCTTT. V usage is TRBV19 and J usage is TRBJ1-1, with 7 nucleotides matching TRBD1. CDR1 is LNHDA, CDR2 SQIVND, per germline (reference sequence). CDR3 length: 11 amino acids. V gave up 6 bases and J gave up 8 bases; unmatched junction bases: 3.

This clonotype was seen only a few times. CDR3: CSVHGVLGAGETDTQYF. The CDR3 region has the DNA TGCAGCGTTCATGGGGTCCTGGGAGCGGGGGAGACAGATACGCAGTATTTT. The chain recombines TRBV29-1 with TRBJ2-3; 8 bases map to TRBD2. CDR1 and CDR2 from the germline V gene are SQVTM and ANQGSEA. The CDR3 extends over 17 amino acids. Trimming at V came to 5 bases and at J to 3 bases, leaving 16 bases not matched to a gene.

This clonotype occurred a few times. The V call is TRBV6-5, the J call TRBJ1-5; D is uncertain. The germline gives CDR1 MNHEY, CDR2 SVGAGI. This CDR3 has 17 residues. Trimming left V 6 bases short and J 1 base short, with 19 bases between. CDR3 sequence: CASSYSYPPSSNQPQHF. The CDR3 coding sequence is TGTGCCAGCAGCTATTCCTACCCCCCGTCGAGCAATCAGCCCCAGCATTTT.

This clonotype showed up just a few times. The CDR3 sequence: CASTAGAGVGVKDTQYF. CDR3 DNA: TGTGCCAGCACCGCGGGGGCAGGGGTGGGTGTGAAAGATACGCAGTATTTT. The chain links TRBV6-1 to TRBJ2-3; tentative D call: TRBD2 (7 bases). The CDR3 loop spans 17 amino acids. Trimming left V 7 bases short and J 5 bases short, with 25 bases between. The germline V gene has CDR1 MNHNS and CDR2 SASEGT.

This clonotype turned up a few times. The chain has TRBV5-6 and TRBJ1-2; tentative D call: TRBD1 (6 bases). V was shortened by 4 bases and J by 5 bases, with 9 bases between the two germline ends. The V gene's germline CDR1 is SGHDT and CDR2 YYEEEE. The CDR3 is 12 amino acids. The CDR3 reads CASSDTGYGYTF. The CDR3 DNA sequence: TGTGCCAGCAGCGATACAGGGTATGGCTACACCTTC.

This clonotype appeared many times. The chain employs TRBV27 and TRBJ2-1; 13 bases map to TRBD2. This CDR3 has 15 amino acids. Germline values: CDR1 MNHEY, CDR2 SMNVEV (reference sequence). V shed 8 bases and J 6 bases; nucleotides not matched to a gene: 7. CDR3 nucleotides: TGTGCCAGCGGGTTCGGACTAGCGGGGGCCAATGAGCAGTTCTTC. Translating it yields CASGFGLAGANEQFF.